This entry features one T cell receptor (beta chain) sequence. These data are taken from a study of shared clonotypes between healthy human individuals. Nashville, Tennessee was home to all donors, who were Caucasian adults. The CDR3 is made up of 13 amino acids. Trimming shortened V by 0 bases and J by 4 bases, and 7 bases separated the two germline ends. Germline V gene sequence: CDR1 SGHRS, CDR2 YFSETQ. Method: immunoSEQ multiplex PCR; TCRdb's copy keeps in-frame clones and lacks some. The sample consists of around 690,000 clones, roughly 87% of them appearing once. The TCR comes from a man between 18 and 29 years old in good health. Some clones in this sample may be carry-over from other donors' samples. The sequenced sample consisted of memory CD8+ T cells from PBMCs. Subset defined: CD45RO+ cells pooled with CCR7-negative TemRA cells. V and J are TRBV5-1 and TRBJ1-2; D remains ambiguous. The CDR3 spells CASSLGATYGYTF. The CDR3 bases are TGCGCCAGCAGCTTGGGAGCTACCTATGGCTACACCTTC.